Listed below are T cell receptor beta chains from one sample, sequenced in a study of shared clonotypes between healthy human individuals. TCRdb keeps only in-frame clones here, not all; method: immunoSEQ multiplex PCR. Among approximately 1.5 million clones listed, approximately 98.5% were seen once. What was sequenced was naive CD4+ T cells sorted from blood. These receptors were collected from a man between 25 and 39 years old in good health. Each CDR3 is given with its conserved first and last residue. The D gene is left open where the match is weak. Some rows mark clone size as missing; the rest say once, few, many or name a class of expanded clone.

len: 17
j_gene: TRBJ1-3
d_gene: NA
abundance: NA
v_gene: TRBV18
CDR3aa: CASSPLIRPSSGNTIYF
CDR3nt: TGTGCCAGCTCACCACTTATCAGACCGAGCTCTGGAAACACCATATATTTT

len: 15
j_gene: TRBJ2-1
d_gene: TRBD1
abundance: NA
v_gene: TRBV6-5
CDR3aa: CASSYTGVLNNEQFF
CDR3nt: TGTGCCAGCAGTTATACAGGGGTGTTAAACAATGAGCAGTTCTTC

len: 17
j_gene: TRBJ1-5
d_gene: NA
abundance: NA
v_gene: TRBV27
CDR3aa: CASSLSVGGDKDQPQHF
CDR3nt: TGTGCCAGCAGTTTATCGGTGGGAGGGGATAAGGATCAGCCCCAGCATTTT

len: 13
j_gene: TRBJ1-5
d_gene: NA
abundance: NA
v_gene: TRBV7-8
CDR3aa: CASSLLSDQPQHF
CDR3nt: TGTGCCAGCAGCCTATTGAGTGATCAGCCCCAGCATTTT

len: 15
j_gene: TRBJ2-7
d_gene: TRBD2
abundance: NA
v_gene: TRBV18
CDR3aa: CASSIAGGSWYEQYF
CDR3nt: TGTGCCAGCTCGATTGCGGGAGGTTCGTGGTACGAGCAGTACTTC

len: 13
j_gene: TRBJ2-5
d_gene: TRBD1
abundance: NA
v_gene: TRBV29-1
CDR3aa: CSVSTGGQETQYF
CDR3nt: TGCAGCGTTTCTACAGGGGGCCAAGAGACCCAGTACTTC

len: 12
j_gene: TRBJ2-5
d_gene: NA
abundance: NA
v_gene: TRBV6-1
CDR3aa: CASGRNQETQYF
CDR3nt: TGTGCCAGCGGACGTAACCAAGAGACCCAGTACTTC

len: 15
j_gene: TRBJ2-1
d_gene: TRBD1
abundance: NA
v_gene: TRBV7-9
CDR3aa: CASSFGQGNYNEQFF
CDR3nt: TGTGCCAGCAGCTTTGGACAGGGCAACTACAATGAGCAGTTCTTC

len: 14
j_gene: TRBJ2-1
d_gene: TRBD1
abundance: NA
v_gene: TRBV10-1
CDR3aa: CASSAGQVHNEQFF
CDR3nt: TGCGCCAGCAGCGCGGGACAGGTACACAATGAGCAGTTCTTC

len: 15
j_gene: TRBJ2-1
d_gene: NA
abundance: NA
v_gene: TRBV5-6
CDR3aa: CASSLNPNSYNEQFF
CDR3nt: TGTGCCAGCAGCTTAAACCCCAACTCCTACAATGAGCAGTTCTTC

len: 16
j_gene: TRBJ2-7
d_gene: TRBD1
abundance: NA
v_gene: TRBV9
CDR3aa: CASSVAGGQGRSEQYF
CDR3nt: TGTGCCAGCAGCGTAGCCGGGGGACAGGGGCGTTCCGAGCAGTACTTC

len: 13
j_gene: TRBJ2-3
d_gene: NA
abundance: NA
v_gene: TRBV11-3
CDR3aa: CASSLEGGDTQYF
CDR3nt: TGTGCCAGCAGCTTGGAAGGCGGAGATACGCAGTATTTT

len: 19
j_gene: TRBJ2-1
d_gene: NA
abundance: NA
v_gene: TRBV7-9
CDR3aa: CASSYRDRGAGGFFDEQFF
CDR3nt: TGTGCCAGCAGCTACCGGGACAGGGGTGCGGGAGGGTTCTTCGATGAGCAGTTCTTC

len: 15
j_gene: TRBJ2-7
d_gene: TRBD1
abundance: NA
v_gene: TRBV11-3
CDR3aa: CASSLRQGGSYEQYF
CDR3nt: TGTGCCAGCAGCTTGAGACAGGGTGGCTCCTACGAGCAGTACTTC

len: 15
j_gene: TRBJ2-7
d_gene: NA
abundance: NA
v_gene: TRBV6-6
CDR3aa: CASRTGTRSSYEQYF
CDR3nt: TGTGCCAGCCGGACCGGGACCAGAAGCTCCTACGAGCAGTACTTC

len: 19
j_gene: TRBJ2-3
d_gene: TRBD2
abundance: NA
v_gene: TRBV10-3
CDR3aa: CAISESMAGGPGSTDTQYF
CDR3nt: TGTGCCATCAGTGAGTCCATGGCGGGAGGGCCGGGTAGCACAGATACGCAGTATTTT

len: 13
j_gene: TRBJ2-7
d_gene: NA
abundance: NA
v_gene: TRBV7-9
CDR3aa: CASSLMTTHEQYF
CDR3nt: TGTGCCAGCAGCTTAATGACTACGCACGAGCAGTACTTC

len: 13
j_gene: TRBJ2-4
d_gene: NA
abundance: NA
v_gene: TRBV27
CDR3aa: CASGPGAKNIQYF
CDR3nt: TGTGCCAGCGGACCAGGGGCCAAAAACATTCAGTACTTC

len: 17
j_gene: TRBJ2-1
d_gene: TRBD2
abundance: NA
v_gene: TRBV28
CDR3aa: CASSPGGLADYNEEQFF
CDR3nt: TGTGCCAGCAGTCCCGGCGGACTAGCGGACTACAATGAGGAGCAGTTCTTC

len: 14
j_gene: TRBJ2-5
d_gene: TRBD1
abundance: NA
v_gene: TRBV18
CDR3aa: CASSPGRTGETQYF
CDR3nt: TGTGCCAGCTCACCAGGGCGGACAGGAGAGACCCAGTACTTC

len: 14
j_gene: TRBJ1-1
d_gene: NA
abundance: NA
v_gene: TRBV7-2
CDR3aa: CASSLAAMNTEAFF
CDR3nt: TGTGCCAGCAGCTTAGCTGCCATGAACACTGAAGCTTTCTTT

len: 14
j_gene: TRBJ2-2
d_gene: TRBD2
abundance: NA
v_gene: TRBV9
CDR3aa: CASSVGGRHGELFF
CDR3nt: TGTGCCAGCAGCGTAGGCGGGAGACACGGGGAGCTGTTTTTT

len: 15
j_gene: TRBJ2-3
d_gene: TRBD1
abundance: NA
v_gene: TRBV5-1
CDR3aa: CASSLVTGHTDTQYF
CDR3nt: TGCGCCAGCAGCTTGGTGACAGGGCACACAGATACGCAGTATTTT

len: 16
j_gene: TRBJ1-1
d_gene: NA
abundance: NA
v_gene: TRBV19
CDR3aa: CASIGAGDGSGTEAFF
CDR3nt: TGTGCCAGTATAGGGGCAGGGGACGGTAGTGGGACTGAAGCTTTCTTT

len: 13
j_gene: TRBJ2-2
d_gene: TRBD2
abundance: once
v_gene: TRBV10-1
CDR3aa: CASRTSGTGELFF
CDR3nt: TGCGCCAGCAGGACTAGCGGGACCGGGGAGCTGTTTTTT

len: 18
j_gene: TRBJ2-2
d_gene: TRBD2
abundance: once
v_gene: TRBV4-3
CDR3aa: CASSLLGTSKIRTGELFF
CDR3nt: TGCGCCAGCAGCTTGCTGGGGACTAGCAAGATAAGGACCGGGGAGCTGTTTTTT

len: 17
j_gene: TRBJ2-3
d_gene: TRBD1
abundance: NA
v_gene: TRBV4-1
CDR3aa: CASSQDGGQGSSDTQYF
CDR3nt: TGCGCCAGCAGCCAAGATGGGGGACAGGGGAGTTCAGATACGCAGTATTTT

len: 14
j_gene: TRBJ1-4
d_gene: TRBD1
abundance: once
v_gene: TRBV10-3
CDR3aa: CATSGTGPNEKLFF
CDR3nt: TGTGCCACCAGTGGGACAGGGCCTAATGAAAAACTGTTTTTT

len: 16
j_gene: TRBJ2-1
d_gene: NA
abundance: NA
v_gene: TRBV4-3
CDR3aa: CASSQEGGIVHNEQFF
CDR3nt: TGCGCCAGCAGCCAAGAAGGCGGAATCGTACACAATGAGCAGTTCTTC

len: 16
j_gene: TRBJ2-3
d_gene: NA
abundance: NA
v_gene: TRBV5-1
CDR3aa: CASSSGGFRMTDTQYF
CDR3nt: TGCGCCAGCAGCTCCGGCGGGTTTCGGATGACAGATACGCAGTATTTT

len: 13
j_gene: TRBJ2-5
d_gene: NA
abundance: NA
v_gene: TRBV5-5
CDR3aa: CASSLGIGETQYF
CDR3nt: TGTGCCAGCAGCTTGGGAATTGGGGAGACCCAGTACTTC

len: 13
j_gene: TRBJ2-7
d_gene: TRBD1
abundance: NA
v_gene: TRBV6-1
CDR3aa: CASSDGGQGKQYF
CDR3nt: TGTGCCAGCAGTGATGGAGGACAGGGGAAGCAGTACTTC

len: 15
j_gene: TRBJ1-2
d_gene: NA
abundance: NA
v_gene: TRBV19
CDR3aa: CASSIVTGPYYGYTF
CDR3nt: TGTGCCAGTAGTATAGTAACTGGACCCTACTATGGCTACACCTTC

len: 15
j_gene: TRBJ2-7
d_gene: TRBD2
abundance: NA
v_gene: TRBV9
CDR3aa: CASSVGRGGSDEQYF
CDR3nt: TGTGCCAGCAGCGTAGGACGTGGCGGGAGCGACGAGCAGTACTTC

len: 14
j_gene: TRBJ1-5
d_gene: TRBD1
abundance: once
v_gene: TRBV19
CDR3aa: CASSRQGADQPQHF
CDR3nt: TGTGCCAGTAGTCGACAGGGGGCAGATCAGCCCCAGCATTTT

len: 16
j_gene: TRBJ1-2
d_gene: NA
abundance: NA
v_gene: TRBV5-1
CDR3aa: CASSLVGGDTNYGYTF
CDR3nt: TGCGCCAGCAGCTTGGTGGGGGGAGACACTAACTATGGCTACACCTTC

len: 15
j_gene: TRBJ2-1
d_gene: NA
abundance: NA
v_gene: TRBV18
CDR3aa: CASSPRGTNFNEQFF
CDR3nt: TGTGCCAGCTCACCCCGTGGGACAAACTTCAATGAGCAGTTCTTC

len: 15
j_gene: TRBJ1-1
d_gene: NA
abundance: NA
v_gene: TRBV4-3
CDR3aa: CASSQDLRGDTEAFF
CDR3nt: TGCGCCAGCAGCCAAGATTTGCGGGGGGATACTGAAGCTTTCTTT

len: 14
j_gene: TRBJ2-7
d_gene: NA
abundance: NA
v_gene: TRBV29-1
CDR3aa: CSVAPGAGFYEQYF
CDR3nt: TGCAGCGTTGCCCCCGGTGCAGGGTTTTACGAGCAGTACTTC

len: 15
j_gene: TRBJ2-7
d_gene: NA
abundance: NA
v_gene: TRBV5-1
CDR3aa: CASSRAVSSTYEQYF
CDR3nt: TGCGCCAGCAGCCGAGCAGTGTCAAGCACCTACGAGCAGTACTTC

len: 13
j_gene: TRBJ2-3
d_gene: TRBD2
abundance: NA
v_gene: TRBV7-9
CDR3aa: CASSYSGRDTQYF
CDR3nt: TGTGCCAGCAGCTATAGCGGGAGGGATACGCAGTATTTT

len: 13
j_gene: TRBJ2-1
d_gene: NA
abundance: NA
v_gene: TRBV5-4
CDR3aa: CASSLASDNEQFF
CDR3nt: TGTGCCAGCAGCTTGGCCTCCGACAATGAGCAGTTCTTC

len: 14
j_gene: TRBJ2-7
d_gene: NA
abundance: NA
v_gene: TRBV5-1
CDR3aa: CASSFTGPQDEQYF
CDR3nt: TGCGCCAGCAGCTTTACGGGGCCGCAGGACGAGCAGTACTTC

len: 16
j_gene: TRBJ2-2
d_gene: TRBD1
abundance: NA
v_gene: TRBV7-9
CDR3aa: CASSLGQGQNTGELFF
CDR3nt: TGTGCCAGCAGCTTAGGACAGGGCCAGAACACCGGGGAGCTGTTTTTT

len: 14
j_gene: TRBJ2-2
d_gene: TRBD1
abundance: NA
v_gene: TRBV11-3
CDR3aa: CASSLRQGSGELFF
CDR3nt: TGTGCCAGCAGCCTCCGACAGGGATCCGGGGAGCTGTTTTTT

len: 13
j_gene: TRBJ2-1
d_gene: TRBD2
abundance: few
v_gene: TRBV19
CDR3aa: CASSLAVYNEQFF
CDR3nt: TGTGCCAGTAGTCTAGCGGTGTACAATGAGCAGTTCTTC

len: 18
j_gene: TRBJ2-6
d_gene: NA
abundance: NA
v_gene: TRBV9
CDR3aa: CASSPNLRPTSGANVLTF
CDR3nt: TGTGCCAGCAGCCCGAACCTTAGGCCAACTTCTGGGGCCAACGTCCTGACTTTC

len: 13
j_gene: TRBJ2-3
d_gene: NA
abundance: NA
v_gene: TRBV11-3
CDR3aa: CASSQRVLDTQYF
CDR3nt: TGTGCCAGCAGTCAGAGGGTGCTTGATACGCAGTATTTT

len: 19
j_gene: TRBJ1-1
d_gene: NA
abundance: NA
v_gene: TRBV5-1
CDR3aa: CASSLVHVELSAGNTEAFF
CDR3nt: TGCGCCAGCAGCTTGGTTCACGTGGAACTTTCCGCAGGGAACACTGAAGCTTTCTTT

len: 12
j_gene: TRBJ2-7
d_gene: NA
abundance: NA
v_gene: TRBV6-5
CDR3aa: CASSPQGNEQYF
CDR3nt: TGTGCCAGCAGCCCCCAGGGGAACGAGCAGTACTTC

len: 12
j_gene: TRBJ1-1
d_gene: NA
abundance: NA
v_gene: TRBV28
CDR3aa: CASREATTEAFF
CDR3nt: TGTGCCAGCAGAGAAGCAACAACTGAAGCTTTCTTT

len: 18
j_gene: TRBJ1-4
d_gene: NA
abundance: once
v_gene: TRBV11-2
CDR3aa: CASSSLRTDGSARYKLFF
CDR3nt: TGTGCCAGCAGCTCCCTCCGGACAGACGGCTCGGCCAGGTATAAACTGTTTTTT

len: 14
j_gene: TRBJ2-7
d_gene: NA
abundance: NA
v_gene: TRBV5-1
CDR3aa: CASSLSPPPSEQYF
CDR3nt: TGCGCCAGCAGCTTGAGCCCGCCACCGAGCGAGCAGTACTTC

len: 15
j_gene: TRBJ2-5
d_gene: TRBD2
abundance: once
v_gene: TRBV18
CDR3aa: CASSVAGGGLETQYF
CDR3nt: TGTGCCAGCTCGGTAGCGGGAGGAGGATTAGAGACCCAGTACTTC

len: 13
j_gene: TRBJ2-7
d_gene: NA
abundance: once
v_gene: TRBV7-2
CDR3aa: CASSFSGAYEQYF
CDR3nt: TGTGCCAGCAGCTTCAGCGGAGCCTACGAGCAGTACTTC

len: 17
j_gene: TRBJ2-7
d_gene: TRBD2
abundance: NA
v_gene: TRBV19
CDR3aa: CASSIGGSGKHSYEQYF
CDR3nt: TGTGCCAGTAGTATAGGTGGTAGCGGGAAGCACTCCTACGAGCAGTACTTC